Listed here are 20 T cell receptor beta chains from one sample, sequenced in a study of spatial heterogeneity in lung cancer. General study points: Tumor mutation counts were tracked by expanded intratumoral alpha and beta TCR counts.

TCRdb passed the 5' RACE reads through MiXCR, listing each CDR3 protein once. Here the sample spans 1,500 or so distinct CDR3 sequences, roughly 10% being singletons. Their antigen targets remain unknown. The time point: sample taken at primary tumor resection. The sequenced sample was lung tumor tissue, obtained at surgery. The receptors were sampled from a male donor with early-stage non-small cell lung cancer.

This clonotype rates as large. This sequence joins TRBV4-1 and TRBJ2-5; the D is unclear. Per germline, CDR1 MGHRA and CDR2 YSYEKL. The CDR3 sequence is 11 residues long. The V end lost 3 bases, the J end lost 3 bases, and 2 bases lay between the germline ends. The CDR3 here is CASSQEETQYF. The CDR3, as DNA: TGCGCCAGCAGCCAGGAAGAGACCCAGTACTTC.

By sample fraction, this clonotype is medium-sized. This chain uses TRBV24-1 with TRBJ2-1; D is possibly TRBD1 (6 bases). CDR3 size: 17 residues. Looked up from germline, CDR1 is KGHDR and CDR2 is SFDVKD. Trimming stripped 3 bases from V and 3 bases from J, with 17 bases between. Here the CDR3 DNA reads TGTGCCACCAGTGATCCAACCCTCGGGACAAGCTACAATGAGCAGTTCTTC. Protein product: CATSDPTLGTSYNEQFF.

The CDR3 region is CSVASRGQGVLGTDTQYF. CDR3 DNA sequence: TGCAGCGTTGCGTCCAGGGGACAGGGCGTACTAGGCACAGATACGCAGTATTTT. J is TRBJ2-3 and V is TRBV29-1; 9 bases are a match to TRBD1. After removal of 4 bases from V and 1 base from J, the junction contained 15 bases not matched to a gene. CDR1 and CDR2 from the germline V gene are SQVTM and ANQGSEA. This CDR3 is 18 amino acids long.

The chain joins TRBV7-6 to TRBJ1-1; D ambiguous. The CDR3 sequence is 13 residues long. The V gene lost 4 bases and the J gene lost 0 bases, with 6 bases spanning the gap. Germline CDR1 is SGHVS and CDR2 is FNYEAQ. CDR3 residues: CASSSQMNTEAFF. CDR3 DNA sequence: TGTGCCAGCAGCTCACAGATGAACACTGAAGCTTTCTTT.

This clonotype is medium-sized (0.01 to 0.1%) within its sample. The V and J genes are TRBV12-3 or TRBV12-4 and TRBJ2-4; 7 bases agree with TRBD2. This CDR3 spans 13 amino acids. V shed 3 bases, J shed 8 bases, and the junction held 4 bases outside the gene matches. CDR3 amino acids: CASSFGAGDIQYF. The CDR3, as DNA: TGTGCCAGCAGTTTCGGGGCGGGGGACATTCAGTACTTC.

By sample share, this clonotype is medium-sized. This chain connects TRBV3-1 to TRBJ2-3; 13 positions agree with TRBD2. The germline gives CDR1 LGHDT, CDR2 YNNKEL (reference sequence). CDR3 length: 20 residues. J was trimmed by 0 bases and V by 4 bases; bases with no gene match: 13. CDR3 DNA: TGTGCCAGCAGCCTATACCGGACTAGCGGGAGTGCGATAAGCACAGATACGCAGTATTTT. The encoded protein is CASSLYRTSGSAISTDTQYF.

Ten or more counts support this clonotype. V usage is TRBV5-1 and J usage is TRBJ2-5; 7 bases agree with TRBD1. Trimming removed 4 bases from V and 0 bases from J; junction bases left unmatched: 9. CDR3 size: 16 residues. The germline CDR1 and CDR2 sequences are SGHRS and YFSETQ. This CDR3 reads CASSDHRGTNQETQYF. As DNA, the CDR3 is TGCGCCAGCAGCGATCACAGGGGTACCAACCAAGAGACCCAGTACTTC.

This clonotype is categorized as medium-sized. The rearrangement joins TRBV19 to TRBJ2-7, with 7 bases matching TRBD1. Germline V gene sequence: CDR1 LNHDA, CDR2 SQIVND (reference sequence). Trimming cost V 4 bases and J 0 bases; bases outside gene matches: 12. The CDR3 is 17 amino acids. CDR3 region: CASSRFVTGQSSYEQYF. The CDR3 region has the DNA TGTGCCAGTAGTAGATTCGTCACGGGACAGAGCTCCTACGAGCAGTACTTC.

This clonotype is deemed medium-sized. This chain links TRBV12-3 or TRBV12-4 with TRBJ2-2; TRBD2 agrees at 9 bases. The CDR3 consists of 16 residues. J gave up 2 bases and V 0 bases, and 1 base lay outside the gene matches. The DNA for the CDR3 is TGTGCCAGCAGTTTAGCGCTAGCGGGAAACACCGGGGAGCTGTTTTTT. Protein sequence: CASSLALAGNTGELFF.

This clonotype was observed a few times. The chain employs TRBV4-2 and TRBJ2-5; TRBD2 matches at 10 bases. The CDR3 consists of 16 residues. CDR1 is LGHNA and CDR2 is YNFKEQ in the germline V gene. V lost 5 bases to trimming and J lost 7 bases; unmatched junction nucleotides: 13. The CDR3 DNA reads as TGTGCCAGCAGCGAATTAGCGGGAGGCACCCCCCGGACCCAGTACTTC. Translating gives CASSELAGGTPRTQYF.

This clonotype is labeled as large. The rearrangement links TRBV7-2 to TRBJ2-5; D possibly corresponds to TRBD2 (6 bases). V lost 0 bases to trimming and J lost 2 bases, with 16 bases between them. The CDR3 contains 17 residues. Looked up from germline, CDR1 is SGHTA and CDR2 is FQGNSA. The CDR3 spells CASSLAGGSIGQETQYF. CDR3 nucleotides: TGTGCCAGCAGCTTAGCGGGAGGCTCTATAGGACAAGAGACCCAGTACTTC.

This clonotype is judged medium-sized. The rearrangement joins TRBV27 to TRBJ2-5; 9 positions match TRBD1. Trimming took 4 bases from V and 3 from J; bases not matched to a gene: 3. Germline values: CDR1 MNHEY, CDR2 SMNVEV (reference sequence). The CDR3 has 14 amino acids. For the CDR3, the DNA is TGTGCCAGCAGTTCACGGACAGGGGAAGAGACCCAGTACTTC. Protein product: CASSSRTGEETQYF.

The sample holds one count of this clonotype. The V and J genes are TRBV3-1 and TRBJ2-7; D gene uncertain. The V gene lost 0 bases and the J gene lost 0 bases, with 9 bases spanning the gap. The CDR3 runs 15 residues. Germline V gives CDR1 LGHDT, CDR2 YNNKEL (reference sequence). CDR3 sequence reads: CASSQEQGSSYEQYF. The CDR3 DNA is TGTGCCAGCAGCCAAGAACAAGGAAGCTCCTACGAGCAGTACTTC.

This clonotype has ten or more counts. This chain links TRBV10-2 with TRBJ2-1; D tentatively reads TRBD1 or TRBD2 (8 bases each). Germline values: CDR1 WSHSY, CDR2 SAAADI. V lost 6 bases, J lost 7 bases, and 19 bases lay in between. CDR3 length: 15 amino acids. The DNA of the CDR3 is TGCGCCAGCAGGGCAGGGGGCGGGGGGAATAATGAGCAGTTCTTC. The encoded protein is CASRAGGGGNNEQFF.

This clonotype is termed medium-sized. J is TRBJ2-2 and V is TRBV10-3; unclear D gene. The V end was cut by 2 bases, the J end by 3 bases, with 7 bases between. Germline CDR1 and CDR2: ENHRY and SYGVKD. The CDR3 loop spans 14 amino acids. The CDR3, as DNA: TGTGCCATCAGTGAGAGGACCTACACCGGGGAGCTGTTTTTT. Its translation is CAISERTYTGELFF.

This clonotype counts as large (0.1 to 1%). This sequence joins TRBV7-6 and TRBJ2-7, with D maybe TRBD2 (5 bases). In germline, CDR1 is SGHVS, CDR2 FNYEAQ. The V end lost 2 bases, the J end lost 2 bases, and 10 bases lay between the germline ends. The CDR3 length is 14 residues. The CDR3 nucleotides read TGTGCCAGCAGCTTACTTTTCGGGGCCTACGAGCAGTACTTC. Protein product: CASSLLFGAYEQYF.

In this sample, this clonotype is medium-sized. The V gene is TRBV6-2 or TRBV6-3, the J gene TRBJ2-1; the D gene is possibly TRBD2 (6 bases). The V end lost 6 bases, the J end lost 4 bases, and 19 bases lay between the germline ends. CDR1 is MNHEY, CDR2 SVGEGT, per germline. CDR3 length equals 16 residues. CDR3 bases: TGTGCCAGCAGACTACAGAGGAGCGGGCCATACAATGAGCAGTTCTTC. Its translation: CASRLQRSGPYNEQFF.

This clonotype is medium-sized by share. The rearrangement joins TRBV2 to TRBJ2-4; 13 bases match TRBD2. Germline lookup yields CDR1 SNHLY and CDR2 FYNNEI. CDR3 size: 11 residues. The V segment lost 6 bases and the J segment 13 bases; nucleotides outside the gene matches: 0. In DNA, the CDR3 is TGTGCCAGCAGGGGACTAGCGGGGCAGTACTTC. Protein sequence: CASRGLAGQYF.

By share, this clonotype counts as hyperexpanded. The V gene is TRBV11-1, the J gene TRBJ2-1; unclear D gene. This CDR3 comprises 16 residues. Trimming took off 1 base at V and 2 bases at J, with 12 bases between the two ends. Per germline, CDR1 SGHAT and CDR2 FQDESV (reference sequence). The CDR3 DNA reads TGTGCCAGCAGCTTAGAATCTGGCGGAGCCTACAATGAGCAGTTCTTC. This encodes CASSLESGGAYNEQFF.

Sample share makes this clonotype large. The chain recombines TRBV7-3 with TRBJ2-1, with D perhaps matching TRBD1 (6 bases). This CDR3 is built from 18 residues. Germline V CDR1 and CDR2: SGHTA, FQGTGA. V was trimmed by 2 bases and J by 0 bases, leaving 17 bases between them. The CDR3 region has the DNA TGTGCCAGCAGCTTACCCAGATCAGGGGAAATCTCCTACAATGAGCAGTTCTTC. It encodes CASSLPRSGEISYNEQFF. Full variable domain (remainder filled in from reference TRBV7-3 and TRBJ2-1): GAGVSQTPSNKVTEKGKYVELRCDPISGHTALYWYRQSLGQGPEFLIYFQGTGAADDSGLPNDRFFAVRPEGSVSTLKIQRTERGDSAVYLCASSLPRSGEISYNEQFFGPGTRLTVL.